These 5 T cell receptor beta chains originate from one sample sequenced in a study of blood T cell repertoires in COVID-19. The data were produced by immunoSEQ multiplex PCR, yet TCRdb's version contains in-frame clones alone and is incomplete. This sample has about 160,000 clones; approximately 80% occur once, and the top ten carry roughly 8%. The material sequenced was PBMCs or T cells enriched from blood (not recorded which). Every receptor here comes from a woman aged 45 to 65 who had recovered from COVID-19.

The rearrangement joins TRBV28 to TRBJ2-7; 7 bases line up with TRBD2. Per the germline V gene, CDR1 is MDHEN and CDR2 is SYDVKM. V trimming: 2 bases; J trimming: 1 base; junction bases outside the gene matches: 2. CDR3 length: 14 residues. DNA of the CDR3: TGTGCCAGCAGTTTAGCGGGAGTTTCCTACGAGCAGTACTTC. Translated: CASSLAGVSYEQYF.

J is TRBJ2-2 and V is TRBV5-4; 9 nucleotides align to TRBD1. Germline V CDR1 and CDR2: SGHNT, YYREEE (reference sequence). The CDR3 runs to 15 residues. Germline trimming cut 2 bases from V and 6 bases from J; bases unmatched to any gene: 5. CDR3 DNA: TGTGCCAGCAGCTTACAGGGGGCAAAAGCCGGGGAGCTGTTTTTT. Translated: CASSLQGAKAGELFF.

The V call is TRBV27, the J call TRBJ2-2; 9 bases align to TRBD2. The V gene end was trimmed by 2 bases and the J gene end by 3 bases; junction bases not matched to a gene: 7. Germline-derived CDR1 and CDR2 are MNHEY and SMNVEV (reference sequence). The CDR3 runs 17 residues. CDR3 sequence: CASSLAGGRVYTGELFF. The DNA for the CDR3 is TGTGCCAGCAGTTTAGCGGGGGGGCGCGTTTACACCGGGGAGCTGTTTTTT.

The V and J genes are TRBV7-8 and TRBJ1-5; D may be TRBD1 (6 bases). V shed 4 bases and J shed 0 bases, with 22 bases lying between them. The CDR3 is 19 residues long. CDR1 and CDR2 (germline): SGHVS, FQNEAQ. CDR3 loop: CASSSHPGQGSYSNQPQHF. The CDR3 DNA is TGTGCCAGCAGCTCCCACCCGGGACAAGGATCCTATAGCAATCAGCCCCAGCATTTT. The full variable domain, its missing parts supplied by reference TRBV7-8 and TRBJ1-5, is GAGVSQSPRYKVAKRGQDVALRCDPISGHVSLFWYQQALGQGPEFLTYFQNEAQLDKSGLPSDRFFAERPEGSVSTLKIQRTQQEDSAVYLCASSSHPGQGSYSNQPQHFGDGTRLSIL.

This clone was observed a single time. The chain links TRBV12-2 to TRBJ2-7; the table's TRBD2 call for D was not verified on the DNA. TRBV12-2 is annotated as a pseudogene. The CDR3 is 14 residues long. The CDR3 is CASRWDYHSYEQYF. DNA for the CDR3: TGTGCAAGTCGCTGGGACTACCACTCCTACGAGCAGTACTTC.